The entry below gives a single T cell receptor (beta chain) sequence along with its context. Its specific antigen is unknown. Nothing much larger sits one base from this clone, and base qualities are not available. The cohort consisted of hundreds of healthy bone marrow donors. All cohort members were sampled while nominally healthy, although unrecorded immune exposures were likely present. CMV serostatus was recorded as positive for some 300 and negative for 352 of the 666 cohort members, whereas no CMV serostatus was recorded for the donor in question. A peripheral blood sample was collected from each donor, and TCR beta sequencing was performed on peripheral blood mononuclear cells. The Qiagen DNeasy Blood Extraction Kit was used to extract genomic DNA from the blood cell samples. The method behind the library was the immunoSEQ multiplex PCR assay. For the multiplex PCR, a mixture combining 60 forward primers for TCR Vbeta segments and 13 reverse primers for TCR Jbeta segments was used. The CDR3 region of rearranged TCR beta genes was amplified from genomic DNA by a multiplex PCR assay. Amplified TCR beta libraries were sequenced as 87-base-pair reads on the Illumina HiSeq System. Turning to the authors' computational methods: A later analysis counted 65 million to 90 million unique TCR beta chains across the 666 repertoires, and some 11 million of these chains were shared by at least two donors. A nearest-neighbor algorithm error-corrected the raw reads and collapsed the reads into unique sequences, merging closely related sequences to remove PCR and sequencing errors. To assign V, D and J gene segments, CDR3 sequences were aligned to IMGT reference sequences. For a sequence to be retained, a match of at least six nucleotides was required to both a V gene segment and a J gene segment. A rearrangement counted as productive if the CDR3 had no stop codons and remained in frame with V and J, and every other rearrangement counted as non-productive. CDR3 was defined according to IMGT convention as the region running from the second conserved V-encoded cysteine to the conserved J-encoded phenylalanine. Sequences without an unambiguous match to a single V gene segment were excluded from the earlier analysis of a few hundred of the donors. In an earlier analysis of approximately 610 of the donors, V segments were called functional above 56.7% productive rearrangements and were called segregating when the between-donor standard deviation exceeded 5%. A statistical classification framework was built for diagnosing cytomegalovirus status from the catalog of TCR beta chain sequences. In a later analysis, TCR nucleotide sequences were compared against IMGT/GENE-DB human TR gene sequences so that V and J genes could be assigned. The TCRdist pipeline was used in a later analysis to assign CDR3 sequences and most-parsimonious VDJ recombination scenarios. A later analysis defined each TCR beta chain by its CDR3 amino acid sequence plus V-gene family, and excluded reads lacking a unique V-gene family. A later analysis removed 550 to 650 highly shared, low-generation-probability nucleotide sequences to deal with suspected cross-contamination and a sequencing artifact. For each public chain, a later analysis derived a clonal expansion index from normalized ranks of inferred template counts within each repertoire. In a later analysis, generation probabilities were computed using a VDJ recombination model fitted to out-of-frame rearrangements, and the results were checked against IGoR. Hypergeometric tests were used in a later analysis to score TCR-TCR, TCR-HLA and TCR-CMV co-occurrence, with a repertoire-size bias correction applied to the TCR pairs. In a later analysis, false discovery rates were estimated by permuting HLA or CMV assignments 20 times. A later analysis grouped co-occurring TCRs with DBSCAN, adding TCRdist sequence similarity when clustering within HLA-allele-positive subsets. Repertoires with fewer than 30,000 or more than 120,000 public chains, plus five repertoires with anomalous nucleotide sharing, were excluded from co-occurrence clustering. In TCRdb, the immuneACCESS table is reduced to in-frame sequences with V and J assigned. These tables do not hold every clone; where another copy was compared, an unresolved V gene accounts for under half, and the others remain unexplained. V, J and clone size were drawn from that table, and D and trimming were deduced from the DNA. For this sample there are approximately 110,000 clones; 77% appear just once. Together, the top ten hold 3.5% to 4.5% of the sample.

There are 17 amino acids in the CDR3, from cysteine to phenylalanine inclusive. Only the CDR3 part of the read is kept: 51 bases, read in frame from the first base. The germline V gene yields MDHEN for CDR1 and SYDVKM for CDR2. A distance of 22 bases separates the germline ends of V and J, which lose 3 bases and 7 bases respectively. The data were obtained in a study of cytomegalovirus exposure and HLA in healthy donors (dated by TCRdb to 2016 to 2017). The study in broad terms: An earlier analysis of approximately 640 of the donors reported approximately 290 Gb of sequence data and around 110 million unique TCR beta sequences from around 200 million T cells. All discovery cohort repertoires had been generated using a single sequencing platform. The study used immunosequencing to profile the T cell repertoires of hundreds of subjects and linked those repertoires to cytomegalovirus serostatus. In an earlier analysis of 550 to 700 of the donors, high-throughput TCR beta sequencing was used to judge whether each TCR beta V gene segment behaved as functional or pseudogenic. The study aimed to test whether signatures of past pathogen exposure could be identified by cataloging public T cell receptors. About 300 gigabases of sequencing data and 80 million or so unique TCR sequences were included in an early release covering over 600 HLA-typed donors. A later analysis re-analyzed previously published TCR beta repertoires from roughly 630 donors and added high-resolution HLA genotyping to study TCR occurrence patterns. A separate validation cohort of about 110 different subjects was used in addition to the approximately 610-subject first cohort. Of the roughly 390 genotyped donors, about 84% fell in the genetic ancestry cluster associated with self-reported Caucasian donors. Typing coverage differed by locus: A, B, C, DRB1 and DQB1 were typed in about 620-640 donors, DQA1 in roughly 510, DPA1 in some 610, and DPB1 in around 490. Donor age, sex, ethnicity and CMV serostatus were compiled alongside the repertoire data. Four to six DR-DQ haplotypes were handled as single units for association and clustering because linkage in the cohort was strong. To predict cytomegalovirus infection status, the study brought together high-throughput TCR immunosequencing, statistical association of individual TCRs with disease status, and machine learning. Among 350 to 400 genotyped donors of the cohort, an average of approximately 230,000 unique TCR beta nucleotide sequences were sequenced per donor, about a sixth of them non-productive. A later genetic analysis used genome-wide SNP genotypes for about 55% of the 666 donors, treating that subset as a discovery cohort. In the later analysis, no new phenotypic data were used to find candidate immune exposures; instead, reliance was placed on TCR beta sequences and their occurrence across donors. Both class I and class II loci were covered by HLA typing, at four-digit resolution. Broader findings and caveats from the paper: The study listed 164 TCR beta chains as associated with cytomegalovirus. In a later analysis, 16,951 TCR beta sequences were associated with specific HLA alleles at a false discovery rate of 0.05. The 87-base-pair reads could not distinguish some IMGT-functional V segments, including TRBV6-2 and TRBV6-3, so those segments were excluded. Most CMV-associated TCR beta chains appeared to be HLA-restricted in a later analysis, and the HLA associations seemed to be driven largely by CMV exposure. Because counts were too low, roughly 18 rarely observed V segments, including chromosome 9 orphons, were left out of the earlier analysis of 587 of the donors. In both the original and validation cohorts, the classifier was reported to diagnose cytomegalovirus status with high specificity and sensitivity. Correlated functional status among segregating V segments might be attributable to linkage disequilibrium, but an unknown experimental factor could not be ruled out. The cohort was sequenced for TCR beta chains only, and without alpha or paired-chain data the features that could be detected were limited. Presence/absence analyses assumed roughly uniform sequencing depth across donors, an assumption that may not hold. An association between a missense DCLRE1C variant and V-gene and J-gene trimming of TCR beta chains was found in a later genetic analysis and replicated in an independent cohort. In a later analysis, HLA-associated TCR beta chains showed more clonal expansion and lower generation probabilities than non-associated chains that were equally common. The only immune exposure information available for the cohort was CMV serostatus. Most TCR sequences were seen in very few donors, while some public TCRs were found in many individuals. In a later genetic analysis, fewer N-insertions in productive TCRs were reported among donors in an Asian-associated ancestry cluster than the approximately 670-donor mean. In vitro tests confirmed that a few of the cytomegalovirus-associated TCR beta chains recognize cytomegalovirus antigens. A further reported finding was that TCR beta sequences accurately predicted the HLA-A and HLA-B alleles for most subjects in the first cohort. The sequencing pipeline was judged likely to have produced a cluster of highly shared sequence variants as a technical artifact. Because HLA typing was unavailable for some donors at each locus, only the typed subset was used in association tests. According to a later analysis, parvovirus B19, influenza, CMV and Epstein-Barr virus appeared linked to several top co-occurrence clusters. Assigning TCR associations to individual alleles was difficult when HLA alleles, especially DR and DQ, strongly co-occurred. In a later analysis, the rate of TCR association differed among HLA loci, with DRB1 alleles having the most associated TCRs and HLA-C alleles having the fewest. An earlier analysis of approximately 590 of the donors showed that most TCR beta V segments appeared in productive rearrangements either about 87% or about 30% of the time, which broadly matched IMGT annotations. The authors suggested that the approach could potentially be generalized to other disease states and immunological phenotypes.

Sequenced: PBMCs. The rearranged segments are TRBV28 and TRBJ1-5, with TRBD1 as a weak D call on 6 bases. This sequence was found in a human donor in good health. The encoded CDR3 is CASSFSGTGHRRQPQHF. In nucleotide form, the sequence is TGTGCCAGCAGTTTCTCCGGCACAGGGCACCGGCGACAGCCCCAGCATTTT.